The entry below describes one T cell receptor beta chain. Methods used by the authors: How many nucleated cells were present was estimated from reference gene primer amplification. The assay was immunoSEQ multiplex PCR, and TCRdb's table has in-frame clones only and misses some. Clonal size and the V and J genes are those of that table, whereas D and trimming came from the DNA. The table has over 150,000 clones, approximately 85% seen once; the top ten hold more than 1%. This record comes from a study of blood T cell repertoires in COVID-19. Study-wide background: Samples came from the United States, Italy and Spain, spanning acute and convalescent COVID-19.

The germline CDR1 and CDR2 sequences are ENHRY and SYGVKD. After removal of 6 bases from V and 5 bases from J, the junction contained 9 bases not matched to a gene. This CDR3 comprises 14 residues. The V call is TRBV10-3, the J call TRBJ1-1; 7 bases are a match to TRBD1. Material: peripheral blood. The sequence was collected from a man in his forties with acute or convalescent COVID-19. As DNA, the CDR3 is TGTGCCATCAGCAAGGGGGCGGAATCGACTGAAGCTTTCTTT. This translates into CAISKGAESTEAFF.